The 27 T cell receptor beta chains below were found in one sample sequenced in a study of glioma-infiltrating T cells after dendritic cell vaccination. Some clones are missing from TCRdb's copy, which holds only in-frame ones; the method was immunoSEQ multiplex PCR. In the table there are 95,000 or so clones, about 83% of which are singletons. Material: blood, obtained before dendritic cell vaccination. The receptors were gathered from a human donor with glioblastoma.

CDR3 protein: CASSGGEFGRSPLHF. DNA of the CDR3: TGTGCCAGCAGCGGAGGGGAATTCGGGAGATCACCCCTCCACTTT. The genes are TRBV9 and TRBJ1-6, with D possibly TRBD1 on 5 matching bases. From germline, CDR1 is SGDLS and CDR2 YYNGEE. V lost 3 bases, J lost 10 bases, and 17 bases lay in between. The CDR3 is 15 amino acids.

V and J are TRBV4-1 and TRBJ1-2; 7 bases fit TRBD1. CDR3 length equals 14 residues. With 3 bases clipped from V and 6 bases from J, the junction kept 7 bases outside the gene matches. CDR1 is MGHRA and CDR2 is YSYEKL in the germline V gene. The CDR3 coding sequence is TGCGCCAGCAGCCACACGGGACAGTTAAATGGCTACACCTTC. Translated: CASSHTGQLNGYTF.

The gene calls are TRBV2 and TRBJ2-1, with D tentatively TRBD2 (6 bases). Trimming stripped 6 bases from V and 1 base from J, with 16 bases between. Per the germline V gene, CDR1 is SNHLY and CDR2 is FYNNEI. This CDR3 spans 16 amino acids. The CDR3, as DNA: TGTGCCAGCAGAGAGCTCCGGACTAAGTCCTACAATGAGCAGTTCTTC. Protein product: CASRELRTKSYNEQFF.

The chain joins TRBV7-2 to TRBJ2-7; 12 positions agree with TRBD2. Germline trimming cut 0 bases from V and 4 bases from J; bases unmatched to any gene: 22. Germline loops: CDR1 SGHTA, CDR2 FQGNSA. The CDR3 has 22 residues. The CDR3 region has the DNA TGTGCCAGCAGCTTAGCTTTCAGTCCCGGGCTAGCGGGAGGGCCGGTGGGGTACGAGCAGTACTTC. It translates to CASSLAFSPGLAGGPVGYEQYF. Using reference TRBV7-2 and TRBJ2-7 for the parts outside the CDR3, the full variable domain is GAGVSQSPSNKVTEKGKDVELRCDPISGHTALYWYRQSLGQGLEFLIYFQGNSAPDKSGLPSDRFSAERTGGSVSTLTIQRTQQEDSAVYLCASSLAFSPGLAGGPVGYEQYFGPGTRLTVT.

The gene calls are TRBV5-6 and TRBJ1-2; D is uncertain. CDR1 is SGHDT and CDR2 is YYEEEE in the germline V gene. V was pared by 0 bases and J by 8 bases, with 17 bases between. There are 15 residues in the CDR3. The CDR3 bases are TGTGCCAGCAGCTTGGGGCCCCAAAGATGGAGGGGCTACACCTTC. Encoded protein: CASSLGPQRWRGYTF.

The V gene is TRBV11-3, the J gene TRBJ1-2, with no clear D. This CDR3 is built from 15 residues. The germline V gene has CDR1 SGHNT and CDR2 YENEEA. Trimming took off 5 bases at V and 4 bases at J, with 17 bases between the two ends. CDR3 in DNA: TGTGCCAGCAGCCCCCCGACGGAGACGTTCTATGGCTACACCTTC. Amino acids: CASSPPTETFYGYTF.

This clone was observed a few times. CDR3 DNA: TGTGCCAGCAGAGAGGGCACAGGGGTAAATTCACCCCTCCACTTT. Its translation is CASREGTGVNSPLHF. The V and J genes are TRBV6-1 and TRBJ1-6; 7 bases are a match to TRBD1. Unmatched junction bases numbered 9, after V lost 6 bases and J lost 7 bases. Germline values: CDR1 MNHNS, CDR2 SASEGT. The CDR3 length is 15 residues.

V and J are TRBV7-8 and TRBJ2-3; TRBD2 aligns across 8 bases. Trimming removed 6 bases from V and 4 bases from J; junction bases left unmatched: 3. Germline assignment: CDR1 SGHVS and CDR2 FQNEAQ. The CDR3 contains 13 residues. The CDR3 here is CASRTGGPDTQYF. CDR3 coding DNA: TGTGCCAGCAGAACGGGGGGGCCAGATACGCAGTATTTT.

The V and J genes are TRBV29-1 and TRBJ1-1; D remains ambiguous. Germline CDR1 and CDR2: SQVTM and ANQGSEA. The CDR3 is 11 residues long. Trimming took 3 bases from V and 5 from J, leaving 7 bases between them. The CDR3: CSVEGATEAFF. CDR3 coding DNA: TGCAGCGTTGAGGGCGCGACTGAAGCTTTCTTT.

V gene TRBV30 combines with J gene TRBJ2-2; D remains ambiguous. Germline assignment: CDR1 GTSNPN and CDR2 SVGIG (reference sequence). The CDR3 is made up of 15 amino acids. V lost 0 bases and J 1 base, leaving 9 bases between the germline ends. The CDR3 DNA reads TGTGCCTGGAGTGTGGGCTTCGGGAACACCGGGGAGCTGTTTTTT. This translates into CAWSVGFGNTGELFF.

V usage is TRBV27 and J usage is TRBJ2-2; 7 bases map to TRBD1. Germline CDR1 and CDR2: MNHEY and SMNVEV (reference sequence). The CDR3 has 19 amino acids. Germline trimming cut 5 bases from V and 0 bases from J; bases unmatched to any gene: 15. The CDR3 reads CASSTLYPGQNSNTGELFF. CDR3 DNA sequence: TGTGCCAGCAGTACCCTTTACCCGGGACAGAATTCGAACACCGGGGAGCTGTTTTTT.

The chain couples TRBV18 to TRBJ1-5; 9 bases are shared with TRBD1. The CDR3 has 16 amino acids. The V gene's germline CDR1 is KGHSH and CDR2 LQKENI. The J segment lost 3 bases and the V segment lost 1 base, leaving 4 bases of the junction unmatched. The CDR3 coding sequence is TGTGCCAGCTCACCACGGGACAGGGAACTCAATCAGCCCCAGCATTTT. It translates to CASSPRDRELNQPQHF.

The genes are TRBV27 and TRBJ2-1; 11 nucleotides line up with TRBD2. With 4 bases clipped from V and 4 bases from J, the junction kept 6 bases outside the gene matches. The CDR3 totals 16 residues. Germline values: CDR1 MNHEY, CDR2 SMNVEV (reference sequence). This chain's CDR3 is CASSSILAGGYNEQFF. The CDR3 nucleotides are TGTGCCAGCAGTTCCATTCTAGCGGGGGGTTACAATGAGCAGTTCTTC.

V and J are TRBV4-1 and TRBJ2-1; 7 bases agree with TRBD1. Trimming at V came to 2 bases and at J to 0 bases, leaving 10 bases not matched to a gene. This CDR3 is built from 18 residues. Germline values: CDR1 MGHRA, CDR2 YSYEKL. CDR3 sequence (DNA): TGCGCCAGCAGCCAAACGTTACAGGGGATAAGCTCCTACAATGAGCAGTTCTTC. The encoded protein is CASSQTLQGISSYNEQFF.

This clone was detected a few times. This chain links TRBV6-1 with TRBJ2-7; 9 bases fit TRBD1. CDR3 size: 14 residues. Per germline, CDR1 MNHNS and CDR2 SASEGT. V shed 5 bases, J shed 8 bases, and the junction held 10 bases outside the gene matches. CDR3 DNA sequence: TGTGCCAGCAGTTTCGCCGGGACAGGGTTAAAGCAGTACTTC. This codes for CASSFAGTGLKQYF.

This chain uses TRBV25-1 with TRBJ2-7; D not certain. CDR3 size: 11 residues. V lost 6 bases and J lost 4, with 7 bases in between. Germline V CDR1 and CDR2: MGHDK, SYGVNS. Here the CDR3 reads CASSRIYEQYF. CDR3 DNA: TGTGCCAGCAGCAGGATTTACGAGCAGTACTTC.

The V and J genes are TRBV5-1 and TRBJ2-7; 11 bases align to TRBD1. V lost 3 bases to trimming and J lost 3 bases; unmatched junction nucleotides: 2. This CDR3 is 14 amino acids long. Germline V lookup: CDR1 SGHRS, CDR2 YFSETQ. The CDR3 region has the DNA TGCGCCAGCAGCTGGGGGACAGGGGGCTACGAGCAGTACTTC. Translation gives CASSWGTGGYEQYF.

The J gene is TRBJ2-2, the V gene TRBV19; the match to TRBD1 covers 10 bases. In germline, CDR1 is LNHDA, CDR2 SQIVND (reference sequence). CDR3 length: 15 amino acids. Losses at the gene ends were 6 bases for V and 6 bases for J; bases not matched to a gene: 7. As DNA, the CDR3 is TGTGCCAGTAGCAGACAGGGGGCATCACCCGGGGAGCTGTTTTTT. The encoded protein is CASSRQGASPGELFF.

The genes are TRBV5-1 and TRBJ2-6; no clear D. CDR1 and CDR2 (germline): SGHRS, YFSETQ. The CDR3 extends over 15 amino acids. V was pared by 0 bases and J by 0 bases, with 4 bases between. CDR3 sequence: CASSLELSGANVLTF. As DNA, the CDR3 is TGCGCCAGCAGCTTGGAACTCTCTGGGGCCAACGTCCTGACTTTC.

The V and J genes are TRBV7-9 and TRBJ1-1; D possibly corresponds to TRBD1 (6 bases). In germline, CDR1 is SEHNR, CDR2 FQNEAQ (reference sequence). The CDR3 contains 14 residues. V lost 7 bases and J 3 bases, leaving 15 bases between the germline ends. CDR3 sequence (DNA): TGTGCCAGCAACTACAGGGATCCGGACACTGAAGCTTTCTTT. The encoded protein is CASNYRDPDTEAFF.

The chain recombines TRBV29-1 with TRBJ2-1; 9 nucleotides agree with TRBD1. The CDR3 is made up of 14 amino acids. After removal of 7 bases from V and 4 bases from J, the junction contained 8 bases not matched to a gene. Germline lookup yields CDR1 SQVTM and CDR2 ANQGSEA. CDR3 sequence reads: CSGGQGGFYNEQFF. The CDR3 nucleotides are TGCAGCGGGGGACAGGGAGGATTTTACAATGAGCAGTTCTTC.

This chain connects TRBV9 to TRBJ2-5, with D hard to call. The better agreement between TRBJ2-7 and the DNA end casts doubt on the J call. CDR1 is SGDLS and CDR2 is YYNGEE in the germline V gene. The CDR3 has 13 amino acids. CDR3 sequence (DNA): TGTGCCAGCAGCGTAGCTGTGGTAACCGAGCAGTACTTC. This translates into CASSVAVVTEQYF.

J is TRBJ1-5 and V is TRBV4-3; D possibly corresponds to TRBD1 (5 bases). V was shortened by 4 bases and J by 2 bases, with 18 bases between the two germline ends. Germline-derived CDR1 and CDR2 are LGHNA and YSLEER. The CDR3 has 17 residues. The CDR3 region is CASSPVVSGGGNQPQHF. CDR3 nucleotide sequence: TGCGCCAGCAGCCCAGTTGTAAGCGGAGGGGGCAATCAGCCCCAGCATTTT.

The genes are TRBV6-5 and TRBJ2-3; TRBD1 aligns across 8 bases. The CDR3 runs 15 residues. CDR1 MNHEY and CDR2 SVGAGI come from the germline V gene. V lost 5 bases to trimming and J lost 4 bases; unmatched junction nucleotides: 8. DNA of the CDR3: TGTGCCAGCAGTAAGACAGGGGAAGGGGCAGATACGCAGTATTTT. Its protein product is CASSKTGEGADTQYF.

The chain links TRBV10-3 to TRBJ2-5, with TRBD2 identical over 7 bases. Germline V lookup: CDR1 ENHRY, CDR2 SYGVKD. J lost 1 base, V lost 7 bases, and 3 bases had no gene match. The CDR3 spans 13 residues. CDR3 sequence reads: CAITASGQETQYF. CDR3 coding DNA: TGTGCCATCACCGCTAGCGGCCAAGAGACCCAGTACTTC.

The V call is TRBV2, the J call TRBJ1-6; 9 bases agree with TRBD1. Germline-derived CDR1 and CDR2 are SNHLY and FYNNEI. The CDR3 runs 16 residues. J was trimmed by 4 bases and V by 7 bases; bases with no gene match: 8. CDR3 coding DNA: TGTGCCAGCATTCGGGACAGGGCAAATTATAATTCACCCCTCCACTTT. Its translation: CASIRDRANYNSPLHF.

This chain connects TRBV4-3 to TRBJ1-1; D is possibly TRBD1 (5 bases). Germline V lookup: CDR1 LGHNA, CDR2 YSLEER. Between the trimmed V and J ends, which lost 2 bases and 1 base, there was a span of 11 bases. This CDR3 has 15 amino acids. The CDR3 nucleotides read TGCGCCAGCAGCCAATCGAACGACAGGAACACTGAAGCTTTCTTT. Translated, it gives CASSQSNDRNTEAFF.